The source of this T cell receptor beta chain is a study of T cell responses to AZD1222 COVID-19 vaccine. This clone was detected once. The CDR3 spans 12 residues. Trimming pared 1 base from V and 5 bases from J, leaving 7 bases between. Germline lookup yields CDR1 SGHRS and CDR2 YFSETQ. Clones were read by immunoSEQ multiplex PCR, and TCRdb kept only the in-frame ones, dropping some. The sample has about 180,000 clones; approximately 94% are singletons. This sequence joins TRBV5-1 and TRBJ2-7; tentatively, D is TRBD2 (6 bases). This sequence originates from an adult in good health. This material consisted of peripheral blood, taken on day 0 of AZD1222 vaccination. This CDR3 is CASSLSGDEQYF. The CDR3 region has the DNA TGCGCCAGCAGCTTGTCGGGGGACGAGCAGTACTTC. Combining the CDR3 with reference TRBV5-1 and TRBJ2-7 gives the whole variable domain KAGVTQTPRYLIKTRGQQVTLSCSPISGHRSVSWYQQTPGQGLQFLFEYFSETQRNKGNFPGRFSGRQFSNSRSEMNVSTLELGDSALYLCASSLSGDEQYFGPGTRLTVT.